What follows are 18 T cell receptor beta chains derived from one specimen sequenced in a study of T cells after yellow fever vaccination. TCRdb re-called the 5' RACE reads with MiXCR, one entry per CDR3 protein. The sample has 450,000 to 650,000 distinct CDR3 sequences, roughly 14% seen once; the top ten hold over 12%. The sample was PBMCs, taken on the day of the yellow fever booster vaccination. The source of these receptors is a man younger than 45 who received the YFV17D yellow fever vaccine.

V and J are TRBV10-3 and TRBJ2-3; the D is unclear. The V gene lost 0 bases and the J gene lost 5 bases, with 6 bases spanning the gap. Germline-derived CDR1 and CDR2 are ENHRY and SYGVKD. This CDR3 contains 13 residues. CDR3 in amino acids: CAISESKLDTQYF. The CDR3 DNA is TGTGCCATCAGTGAGTCGAAGTTAGATACGCAGTATTTT.

This clonotype was counted a few times. V usage is TRBV20-1 and J usage is TRBJ2-7, with 13 positions matching TRBD2. The CDR3 has 14 amino acids. Unmatched junction bases numbered 4, after V lost 3 bases and J lost 5 bases. CDR1 is DFQATT, CDR2 SNEGSKA, per germline (reference sequence). CDR3 protein: CSARGLAGIDEQYF. CDR3 bases: TGCAGTGCTAGGGGACTAGCGGGAATAGACGAGCAGTACTTC.

This clonotype was counted only a few times. The gene calls are TRBV5-1 and TRBJ2-6; D remains unclear. The germline V gene encodes CDR1 SGHRS and CDR2 YFSETQ. This CDR3 has 15 residues. Trimming took off 4 bases at V and 2 bases at J, with 10 bases between the two ends. The CDR3 sequence is CASSPTLAGANVLTF. In DNA form, the CDR3 reads TGCGCCAGCAGCCCTACTTTGGCTGGGGCCAACGTCCTGACTTTC.

This clonotype was seen a few times. The chain carries TRBV20-1 and TRBJ2-3; D is possibly TRBD1 (5 bases). The V end lost 6 bases, the J end lost 1 base, and 14 bases lay between the germline ends. This CDR3 region has 14 residues. The V gene's germline CDR1 is DFQATT and CDR2 SNEGSKA (reference sequence). The chain's CDR3 is CSARQGFGTDTQYF. The CDR3 DNA follows: TGCAGTGCCCGGCAGGGTTTTGGCACAGATACGCAGTATTTT.

The rearrangement links TRBV21-1 to TRBJ2-7; the table's D call, TRBD1, was not checked against the DNA. TRBV21-1 is an annotated pseudogene. The CDR3 consists of 14 residues. Here the CDR3 DNA reads TGTGCCAGCAGCAAAGCGACAGGGTCCTACGAGCAGTACTTC. This gives the protein CASSKATGSYEQYF.

As concerns this clonotype: The junction and the germline gene differ at one end; a read error may be behind it. The genes are TRBV12-3 or TRBV12-4 and TRBJ2-1; D unresolved. The CDR3 is 16 residues long. The CDR3 spells CASSIAHSGSYNEQFF. CDR3 in DNA: TGTGCCAGCAGTATAGCCCACAGTGGCTCCTACAATGAGCAGTTCTTC.

There are a few counts of this clonotype. The chain has TRBV4-3 and TRBJ2-5; unclear D gene. Trimming stripped 1 base from V and 4 bases from J, with 7 bases between. CDR1 and CDR2 from the germline V gene are LGHNA and YSLEER. This CDR3 is 13 amino acids long. In DNA form, the CDR3 reads TGCGCCAGCAGCCAAGTGTACGGAGAGACCCAGTACTTC. As protein: CASSQVYGETQYF.

This clonotype occurred a few times. The rearrangement uses TRBV5-4 and TRBJ2-3, with D uncertain. The CDR3 sequence is 16 residues long. The germline V gene encodes CDR1 SGHNT and CDR2 YYREEE (reference sequence). Between the trimmed V and J ends, which lost 3 bases and 1 base, there was a span of 15 bases. The CDR3 region has the DNA TGTGCCAGCAGCTCCCGGAAGGTGCCGGGCACAGATACGCAGTATTTT. This gives the protein CASSSRKVPGTDTQYF.

The rearrangement joins TRBV4-3 to TRBJ1-4; no clear D. V lost 2 bases, J lost 8 bases, and 9 bases lay in between. Germline-derived CDR1 and CDR2 are LGHNA and YSLEER. This CDR3 contains 13 residues. Written as DNA, the CDR3 is TGCGCCAGCAGCCAACTGGCGGGGGAAAAACTGTTTTTT. Translated, it gives CASSQLAGEKLFF.

This clonotype has a handful of counts. The V and J genes are TRBV5-1 and TRBJ2-1, with a tentative D call TRBD2 (5 bases). V lost 0 bases and J 6 bases, leaving 13 bases between the germline ends. The CDR3 spans 15 residues. Per the germline V gene, CDR1 is SGHRS and CDR2 is YFSETQ. The CDR3 region has the DNA TGCGCCAGCAGCTTGGCAGGTTCGGCGGGCAATGAGCAGTTCTTC. The encoded protein is CASSLAGSAGNEQFF.

The chain recombines TRBV6-1 with TRBJ2-7, with 11 bases aligning to TRBD2. This CDR3 spans 14 amino acids. J lost 5 bases, V lost 6 bases, and 6 bases had no gene match. Germline CDR1 is MNHNS and CDR2 is SASEGT. The chain's CDR3 is CASSVGLAVDEQYF. The CDR3 nucleotides are TGTGCCAGCAGCGTGGGACTAGCGGTTGACGAGCAGTACTTC.

V gene TRBV11-1 combines with J gene TRBJ2-7; perhaps TRBD2 as D (5 bases). V lost 2 bases and J lost 6, with 17 bases in between. Germline V lookup: CDR1 SGHAT, CDR2 FQDESV (reference sequence). This CDR3 is 15 amino acids long. The CDR3 DNA follows: TGTGCCAGCAGCTTATTCGAGGGATTTCTGACCGAGCAGTACTTC. Translated: CASSLFEGFLTEQYF.

This clonotype was recorded a few times. The chain employs TRBV7-2 and TRBJ1-5; 9 nucleotides agree with TRBD1. The CDR3 has 17 residues. Losses at the gene ends were 0 bases for V and 3 bases for J; bases not matched to a gene: 6. CDR1 and CDR2 from the germline V gene are SGHTA and FQGNSA. CDR3 bases: TGTGCCAGCAGCTTAGCTAGGACAGGGGTGACCAATCAGCCCCAGCATTTT. Translating gives CASSLARTGVTNQPQHF.

The chain employs TRBV18 and TRBJ2-7; unclear D gene. Germline assignment: CDR1 KGHSH and CDR2 LQKENI. The V end lost 3 bases, the J end lost 3 bases, and 9 bases lay between the germline ends. This CDR3 contains 13 residues. The CDR3 DNA follows: TGTGCCAGCTCACCCGGGCCGTTCTACGAGCAGTACTTC. It specifies CASSPGPFYEQYF.

The V and J genes are TRBV5-1 and TRBJ2-3, with TRBD2 identical over 8 bases. The V segment lost 0 bases and the J segment 8 bases; nucleotides outside the gene matches: 5. This CDR3 contains 14 residues. The V gene's germline CDR1 is SGHRS and CDR2 YFSETQ. In DNA form, the CDR3 reads TGCGCCAGCAGCTTGGCAGCGGGAGATACTACGCAGTATTTT. The encoded protein is CASSLAAGDTTQYF.

There are a few counts of this clonotype. The J gene is TRBJ1-1, the V gene TRBV4-3, with D uncertain. This CDR3 has 14 amino acids. Germline CDR1 is LGHNA and CDR2 is YSLEER. V was cut by 0 bases and J by 1 base, with 6 bases left in between. This chain's CDR3 is CASSQDLGNTEAFF. DNA of the CDR3: TGCGCCAGCAGCCAAGATCTGGGGAACACTGAAGCTTTCTTT.

The V and J genes are TRBV7-2 and TRBJ1-4; D gene unclear. Per germline, CDR1 SGHTA and CDR2 FQGNSA. There are 15 residues in the CDR3. V lost 3 bases, J lost 8 bases, and 16 bases lay in between. The CDR3 region is CASSLDWAGGEKLFF. CDR3 sequence (DNA): TGTGCCAGCAGCTTGGATTGGGCAGGCGGAGAAAAACTGTTTTTT.

The V call is TRBV12-3 or TRBV12-4, the J call TRBJ2-1, with D unresolved. This CDR3 is built from 14 residues. Trimming took 5 bases from V and 8 from J, leaving 16 bases between them. The CDR3: CASSPRRGLDEQFF. CDR3 in DNA: TGTGCCAGCAGTCCCCGGAGAGGCTTGGATGAGCAGTTCTTC.